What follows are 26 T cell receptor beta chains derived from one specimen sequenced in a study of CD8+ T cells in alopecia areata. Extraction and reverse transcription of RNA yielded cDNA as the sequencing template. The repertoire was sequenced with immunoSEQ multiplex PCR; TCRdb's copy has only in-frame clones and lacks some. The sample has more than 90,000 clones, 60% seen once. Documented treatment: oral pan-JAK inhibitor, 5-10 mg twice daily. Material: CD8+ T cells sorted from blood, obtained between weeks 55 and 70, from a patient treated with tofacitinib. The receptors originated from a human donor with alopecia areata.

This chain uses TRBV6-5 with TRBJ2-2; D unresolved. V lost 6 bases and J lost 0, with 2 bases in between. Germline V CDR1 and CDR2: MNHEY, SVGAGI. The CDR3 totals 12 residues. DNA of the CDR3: TGTGCCAGCAGATCGAACACCGGGGAGCTGTTTTTT. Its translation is CASRSNTGELFF.

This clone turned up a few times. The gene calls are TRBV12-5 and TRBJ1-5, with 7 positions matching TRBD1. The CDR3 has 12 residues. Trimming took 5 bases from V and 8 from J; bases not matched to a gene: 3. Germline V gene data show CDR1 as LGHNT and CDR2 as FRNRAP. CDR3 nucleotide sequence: TGTGCTAGTGGTCAGGGGGTTGAGCCCCAGCATTTT. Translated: CASGQGVEPQHF.

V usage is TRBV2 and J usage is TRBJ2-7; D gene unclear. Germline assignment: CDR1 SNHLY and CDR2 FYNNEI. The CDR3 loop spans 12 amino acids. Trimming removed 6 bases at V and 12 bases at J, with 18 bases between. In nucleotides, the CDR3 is TGTGCCAGCAGCGATAAAATCGACACACTGTACTTC. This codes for CASSDKIDTLYF.

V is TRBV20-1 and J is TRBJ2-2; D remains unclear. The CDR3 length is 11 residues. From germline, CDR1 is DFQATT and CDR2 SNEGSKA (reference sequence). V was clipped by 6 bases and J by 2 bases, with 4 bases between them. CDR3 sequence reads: CSAVNTGELFF. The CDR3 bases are TGCAGTGCAGTCAACACCGGGGAGCTGTTTTTT.

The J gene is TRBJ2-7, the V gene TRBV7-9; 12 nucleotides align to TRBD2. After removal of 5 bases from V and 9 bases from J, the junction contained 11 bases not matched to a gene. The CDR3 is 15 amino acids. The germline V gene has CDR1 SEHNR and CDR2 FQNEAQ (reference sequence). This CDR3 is CASSLPSGGAKRQYF. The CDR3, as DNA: TGTGCCAGCAGCCTCCCTAGCGGGGGGGCCAAGAGGCAGTACTTC. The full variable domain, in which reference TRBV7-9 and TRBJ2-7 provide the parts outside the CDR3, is DTGVSQNPRHKITKRGQNVTFRCDPISEHNRLYWYRQTLGQGPEFLTYFQNEAQLEKSRLLSDRFSAERPKGSFSTLEIQRTEQGDSAMYLCASSLPSGGAKRQYFGPGTRLTVT.

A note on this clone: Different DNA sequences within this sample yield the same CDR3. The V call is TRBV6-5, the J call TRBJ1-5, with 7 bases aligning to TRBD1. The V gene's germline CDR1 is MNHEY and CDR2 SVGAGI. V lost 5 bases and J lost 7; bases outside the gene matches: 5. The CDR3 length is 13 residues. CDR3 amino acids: CASSDRVGQPQHF. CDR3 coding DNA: TGTGCCAGCAGTGACAGGGTAGGCCAGCCCCAGCATTTT.

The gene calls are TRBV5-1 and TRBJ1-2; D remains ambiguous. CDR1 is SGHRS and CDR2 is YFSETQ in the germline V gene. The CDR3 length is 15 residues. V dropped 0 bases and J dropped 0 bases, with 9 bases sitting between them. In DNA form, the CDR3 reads TGCGCCAGCAGCTTGGTCTCGAATGCTAACTATGGCTACACCTTC. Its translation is CASSLVSNANYGYTF.

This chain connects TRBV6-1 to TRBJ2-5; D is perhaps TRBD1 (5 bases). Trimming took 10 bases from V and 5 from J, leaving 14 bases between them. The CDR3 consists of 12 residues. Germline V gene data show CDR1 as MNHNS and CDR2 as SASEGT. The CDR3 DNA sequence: TGTGCCAACGGCGCAGGGATCGAGACCCAGTACTTC. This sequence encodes CANGAGIETQYF.

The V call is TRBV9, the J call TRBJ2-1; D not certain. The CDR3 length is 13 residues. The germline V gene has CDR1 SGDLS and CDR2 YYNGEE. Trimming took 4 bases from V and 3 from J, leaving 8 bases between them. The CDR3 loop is CASSKTSYNEQFF. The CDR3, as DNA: TGTGCCAGCAGCAAGACAAGCTACAATGAGCAGTTCTTC.

CDR3 region: CASSLRLAGGTDTQYF. In DNA form, the CDR3 reads TGTGCCAGCAGCTTAAGACTAGCGGGGGGGACGGATACGCAGTATTTT. The chain has TRBV7-2 and TRBJ2-3, with 14 bases matching TRBD2. The CDR3 runs to 16 residues. The V and J ends lost 2 bases and 6 bases, in that order; junction bases with no gene match: 4. The germline V gene has CDR1 SGHTA and CDR2 FQGNSA.

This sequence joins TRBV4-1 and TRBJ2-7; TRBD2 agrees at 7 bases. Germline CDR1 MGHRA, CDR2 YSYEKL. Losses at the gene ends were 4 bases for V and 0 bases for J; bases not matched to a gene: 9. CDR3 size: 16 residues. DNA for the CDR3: TGCGCCAGCAGCCCGAGCTGGACTAGGAGCTCCTACGAGCAGTACTTC. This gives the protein CASSPSWTRSSYEQYF.

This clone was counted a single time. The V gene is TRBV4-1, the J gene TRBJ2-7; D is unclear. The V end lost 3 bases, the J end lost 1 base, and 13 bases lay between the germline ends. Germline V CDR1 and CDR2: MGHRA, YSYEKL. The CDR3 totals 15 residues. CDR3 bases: TGCGCCAGCAGCCAGTCCACCCAAAAGTCCTACGAGCAGTACTTC. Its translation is CASSQSTQKSYEQYF.

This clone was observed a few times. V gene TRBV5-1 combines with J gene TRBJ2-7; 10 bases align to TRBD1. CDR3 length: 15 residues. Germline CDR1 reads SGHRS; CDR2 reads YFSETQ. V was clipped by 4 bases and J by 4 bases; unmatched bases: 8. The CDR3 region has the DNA TGCGCCAGCAGCCTGGGCGACAGGGGGCCATACGAGCAGTACTTC. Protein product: CASSLGDRGPYEQYF.

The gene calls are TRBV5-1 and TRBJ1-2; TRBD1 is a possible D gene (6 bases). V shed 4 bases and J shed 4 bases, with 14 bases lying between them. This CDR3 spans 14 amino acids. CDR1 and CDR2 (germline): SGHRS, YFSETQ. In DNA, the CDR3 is TGCGCCAGCAGCCCCGGCAGGGGAACCTATGGCTACACCTTC. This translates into CASSPGRGTYGYTF. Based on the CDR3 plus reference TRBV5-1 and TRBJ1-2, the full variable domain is KAGVTQTPRYLIKTRGQQVTLSCSPISGHRSVSWYQQTPGQGLQFLFEYFSETQRNKGNFPGRFSGRQFSNSRSEMNVSTLELGDSALYLCASSPGRGTYGYTFGSGTRLTVV.

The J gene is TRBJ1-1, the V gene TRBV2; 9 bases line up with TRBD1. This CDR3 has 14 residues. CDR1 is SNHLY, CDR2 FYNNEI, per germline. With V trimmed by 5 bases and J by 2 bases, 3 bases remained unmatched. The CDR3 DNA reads TGTGCCAGCAGTCGACAGGGGGTAAACACTGAAGCTTTCTTT. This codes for CASSRQGVNTEAFF.

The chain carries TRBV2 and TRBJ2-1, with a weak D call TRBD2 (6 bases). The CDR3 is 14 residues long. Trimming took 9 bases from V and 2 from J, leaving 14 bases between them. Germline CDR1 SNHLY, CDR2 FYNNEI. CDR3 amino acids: CARTGTATYNEQFF. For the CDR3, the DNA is TGTGCCAGGACCGGGACTGCGACCTACAATGAGCAGTTCTTC.

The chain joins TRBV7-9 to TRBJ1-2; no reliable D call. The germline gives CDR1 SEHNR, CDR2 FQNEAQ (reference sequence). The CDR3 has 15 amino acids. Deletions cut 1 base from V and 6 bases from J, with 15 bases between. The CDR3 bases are TGTGCCAGCAGCTTAGAGGACCCCCACTGGAATGGCTACACCTTC. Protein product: CASSLEDPHWNGYTF.

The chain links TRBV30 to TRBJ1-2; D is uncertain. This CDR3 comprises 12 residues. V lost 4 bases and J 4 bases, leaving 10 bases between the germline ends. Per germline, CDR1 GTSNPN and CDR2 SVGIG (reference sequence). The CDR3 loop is CAWKTGIYGYTF. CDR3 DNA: TGTGCCTGGAAAACCGGGATCTATGGCTACACCTTC.

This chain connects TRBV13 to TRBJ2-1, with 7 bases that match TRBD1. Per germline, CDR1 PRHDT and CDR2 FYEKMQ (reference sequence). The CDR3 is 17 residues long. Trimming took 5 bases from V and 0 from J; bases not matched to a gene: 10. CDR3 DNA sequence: TGTGCCAGCAGCATAACCTCCGGGACAGTCTCCTACAATGAGCAGTTCTTC. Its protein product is CASSITSGTVSYNEQFF.

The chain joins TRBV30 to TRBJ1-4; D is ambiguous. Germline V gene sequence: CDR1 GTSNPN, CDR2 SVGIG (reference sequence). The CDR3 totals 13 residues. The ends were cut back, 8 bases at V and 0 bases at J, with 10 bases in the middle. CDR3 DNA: TGTGCCGTAGAATGGACAACTAATGAAAAACTGTTTTTT. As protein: CAVEWTTNEKLFF.

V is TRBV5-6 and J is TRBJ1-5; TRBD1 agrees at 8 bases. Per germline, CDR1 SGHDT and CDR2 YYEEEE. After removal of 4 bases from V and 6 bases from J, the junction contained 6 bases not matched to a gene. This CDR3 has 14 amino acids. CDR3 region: CASSPGQGGQPQHF. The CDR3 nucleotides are TGTGCCAGCAGCCCAGGACAGGGAGGTCAGCCCCAGCATTTT.

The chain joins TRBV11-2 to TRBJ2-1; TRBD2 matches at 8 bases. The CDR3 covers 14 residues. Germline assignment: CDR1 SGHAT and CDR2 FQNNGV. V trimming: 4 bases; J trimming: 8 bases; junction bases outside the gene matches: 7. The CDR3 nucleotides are TGTGCCAGCAGCTCCGGGACGGGAGGGGATGAGCAGTTCTTC. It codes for CASSSGTGGDEQFF.

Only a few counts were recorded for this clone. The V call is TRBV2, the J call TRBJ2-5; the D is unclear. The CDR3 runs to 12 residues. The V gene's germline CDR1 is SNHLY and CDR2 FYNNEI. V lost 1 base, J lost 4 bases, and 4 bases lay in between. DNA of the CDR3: TGTGCCAGCAGTGAAGACGTAGAGACCCAGTACTTC. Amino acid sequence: CASSEDVETQYF.

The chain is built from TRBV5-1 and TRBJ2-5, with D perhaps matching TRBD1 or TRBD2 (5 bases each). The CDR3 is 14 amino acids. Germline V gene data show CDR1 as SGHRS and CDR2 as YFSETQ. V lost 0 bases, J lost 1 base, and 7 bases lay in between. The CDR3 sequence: CASSLGGTQETQYF. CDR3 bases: TGCGCCAGCAGCTTGGGGGGGACCCAAGAGACCCAGTACTTC.

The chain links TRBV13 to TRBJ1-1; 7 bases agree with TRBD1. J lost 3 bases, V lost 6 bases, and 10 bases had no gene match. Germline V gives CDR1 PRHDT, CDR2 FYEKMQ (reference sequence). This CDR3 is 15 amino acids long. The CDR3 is CASSPVQGFDTEAFF. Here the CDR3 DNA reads TGTGCCAGCAGTCCTGTACAGGGGTTTGACACTGAAGCTTTCTTT. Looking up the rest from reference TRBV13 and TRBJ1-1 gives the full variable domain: AAGVIQSPRHLIKEKRETATLKCYPIPRHDTVYWYQQGPGQDPQFLISFYEKMQSDKGSIPDRFSAQQFSDYHSELNMSSLELGDSALYFCASSPVQGFDTEAFFGQGTRLTVV.

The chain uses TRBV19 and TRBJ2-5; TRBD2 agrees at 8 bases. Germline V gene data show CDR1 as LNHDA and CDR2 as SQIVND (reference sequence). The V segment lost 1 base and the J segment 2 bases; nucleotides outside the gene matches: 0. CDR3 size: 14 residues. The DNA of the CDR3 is TGTGCCAGTAGTATAGCGGGGGGGCAAGAGACCCAGTACTTC. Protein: CASSIAGGQETQYF.